What follows are 29 T cell receptor beta chains derived from one specimen sequenced in a study of cytomegalovirus exposure and HLA in healthy donors. Only in-frame clones appear in the TCRdb table, and some are missing; sequencing was by immunoSEQ multiplex PCR. This sample has about 95,000 clones, with 75% to 90% found just once. What was sequenced was PBMCs. The receptor set was obtained from a man aged 18-30 years in good health and CMV-seropositive.

Comments on this clone: A much larger clone sits a single nucleotide away, making a read error possible. The V gene is TRBV5-4, the J gene TRBJ2-3; no firm D call. In germline, CDR1 is SGHNT, CDR2 YYREEE (reference sequence). Trimming pared 4 bases from V and 3 bases from J, leaving 3 bases between. CDR3 length: 11 amino acids. CDR3 sequence reads: CASSQTDTQYF. CDR3 nucleotides: TGTGCCAGCAGCCAGACAGATACGCAGTATTTT.

This chain connects TRBV19 to TRBJ1-2, with 7 bases matching TRBD1. Germline values: CDR1 LNHDA, CDR2 SQIVND (reference sequence). The V segment lost 9 bases and the J segment 5 bases; nucleotides outside the gene matches: 18. The CDR3 length is 16 residues. CDR3 protein: CASESIGQETAYGYTF. CDR3 nucleotides: TGTGCCAGCGAAAGCATCGGACAGGAGACTGCTTATGGCTACACCTTC. Full variable domain (remainder filled in from reference TRBV19 and TRBJ1-2): DGGITQSPKYLFRKEGQNVTLSCEQNLNHDAMYWYRQDPGQGLRLIYYSQIVNDFQKGDIAEGYSVSREKKESFPLTVTSAQKNPTAFYLCASESIGQETAYGYTFGSGTRLTVV.

This clone came up once. The CDR3 DNA reads TGTGCCAGCAGCTTAGAACGGGATGGCGAGCAGTACTTC. It specifies CASSLERDGEQYF. The chain combines TRBV7-9 with TRBJ2-7; TRBD2 might be the D (5 bases). Between the trimmed V and J ends, which lost 1 base and 6 bases, there was a span of 10 bases. CDR3 length: 13 residues. Germline assignment: CDR1 SEHNR and CDR2 FQNEAQ (reference sequence).

V gene TRBV5-1 combines with J gene TRBJ2-2; 8 positions match TRBD1. Germline values: CDR1 SGHRS, CDR2 YFSETQ. Trimming cost V 4 bases and J 1 base; bases outside gene matches: 3. The CDR3 has 15 residues. The CDR3 bases are TGCGCCAGCAGCGGCGGACAGGGGAACACCGGGGAGCTGTTTTTT. It translates to CASSGGQGNTGELFF.

The CDR3 loop reads CASSLSSGPFNEQFF. The CDR3 DNA sequence: TGTGCCAGCAGCTTAAGTAGCGGACCATTCAATGAGCAGTTCTTC. This rearrangement joins TRBV11-2 to TRBJ2-1; possibly TRBD2 for D (6 bases). The V end was cut by 2 bases, the J end by 6 bases, with 14 bases between. Germline V gene lookup returns CDR1 SGHAT and CDR2 FQNNGV. The CDR3 consists of 15 residues.

This chain joins TRBV9 and TRBJ1-2, with TRBD1 matching 9 bases. The CDR3 totals 14 residues. Germline V gives CDR1 SGDLS, CDR2 YYNGEE. V dropped 3 bases and J dropped 3; count of bases not matched to a gene: 3. In nucleotides, the CDR3 is TGTGCCAGCAGCGCACAGGGGGCCGACTATGGCTACACCTTC. Translation: CASSAQGADYGYTF.

Many counts were recorded for this clone. This sequence joins TRBV5-6 and TRBJ1-5, with D maybe TRBD1 (6 bases). This CDR3 is built from 14 residues. Looked up from germline, CDR1 is SGHDT and CDR2 is YYEEEE. The ends were cut back, 4 bases at V and 3 bases at J, with 11 bases in the middle. CDR3 nucleotides: TGTGCCAGCAGCACCGGGACATTCAATCAGCCCCAGCATTTT. Translating it yields CASSTGTFNQPQHF.

This sequence joins TRBV6-6 and TRBJ2-1; D may be TRBD2 (5 bases). Between the trimmed V and J ends, which lost 4 bases and 6 bases, there was a span of 10 bases. The CDR3 loop spans 13 amino acids. CDR1 and CDR2 from the germline V gene are MNHNY and SVGAGI (reference sequence). In DNA form, the CDR3 reads TGTGCCAGCAGTTCCCTGGAGGCCAATGAGCAGTTCTTC. Protein: CASSSLEANEQFF.

Points on this clone: One junction end does not reproduce the germline sequence, and a read error may be involved. This sequence joins TRBV2 and TRBJ2-7; D is possibly TRBD1 (7 bases). Germline CDR1 SNHLY, CDR2 FYNNEI. There are 14 residues in the CDR3. In DNA form, the CDR3 reads TGTGCCACCGACAGGGACTTGACAACCTACGACCAGTACTTC. Its translation is CATDRDLTTYDQYF.

The chain combines TRBV6-5 with TRBJ1-4; a possible D gene is TRBD1 (6 bases). This CDR3 is built from 13 residues. Germline CDR1 reads MNHEY; CDR2 reads SVGAGI. The germline V and J ends were trimmed by 2 bases and 7 bases, with 8 bases remaining between them. The DNA of the CDR3 is TGTGCCAGCAGTTACAGGGGGGGTGAAAAACTGTTTTTT. Protein product: CASSYRGGEKLFF.

This clone was counted a single time. The chain is built from TRBV5-1 and TRBJ2-3; 8 bases match TRBD2. Trimming at V came to 2 bases and at J to 1 base, leaving 9 bases not matched to a gene. The CDR3 contains 17 residues. Germline V CDR1 and CDR2: SGHRS, YFSETQ. The CDR3 nucleotides read TGCGCCAGCAGCTTCCTGCTCGGGACTAGTGGCACAGATACGCAGTATTTT. This translates into CASSFLLGTSGTDTQYF.

The CDR3 bases are TGTGCCAGCAGCGTAGTCTCTTGGGGCGGGAGTGACACCGGGGAGCTGTTTTTT. Translation gives CASSVVSWGGSDTGELFF. V gene TRBV9 combines with J gene TRBJ2-2, with TRBD2 matching 7 bases. Germline V gene data show CDR1 as SGDLS and CDR2 as YYNGEE. Trimming cost V 0 bases and J 3 bases; bases outside gene matches: 11. The CDR3 is 18 amino acids. The entire variable domain, with the rest obtained from reference TRBV9 and TRBJ2-2, is as follows: DSGVTQTPKHLITATGQRVTLRCSPRSGDLSVYWYQQSLDQGLQFLIQYYNGEERAKGNILERFSAQQFPDLHSELNLSSLELGDSALYFCASSVVSWGGSDTGELFFGEGSRLTVL.

The gene calls are TRBV30 and TRBJ1-5; TRBD1 agrees at 7 bases. V was pared by 1 base and J by 0 bases, with 12 bases of the junction left unmatched. Germline CDR1 reads GTSNPN; CDR2 reads SVGIG (reference sequence). The CDR3 extends over 18 amino acids. The CDR3 loop is CAWSAGTAAYYSNQPQHF. In DNA form, the CDR3 reads TGTGCCTGGAGTGCCGGGACAGCCGCTTATTATAGCAATCAGCCCCAGCATTTT.

The chain is built from TRBV5-4 and TRBJ2-7, with D perhaps matching TRBD1 (6 bases). The CDR3 has 15 amino acids. Per the germline V gene, CDR1 is SGHNT and CDR2 is YYREEE (reference sequence). The V end was cut by 0 bases, the J end by 3 bases, with 13 bases between. The CDR3 here is CASSLEPSGDYEQYV. The CDR3 DNA follows: TGTGCCAGCAGCTTGGAACCCTCAGGGGACTACGAGCAGTACGTC.

The CDR3 region is CASSYNRGHEQYF. CDR3 in DNA: TGTGCCAGCAGTTACAACAGGGGCCACGAGCAGTACTTC. This sequence joins TRBV6-5 and TRBJ2-7; TRBD1 matches 7 bases. Germline V lookup: CDR1 MNHEY, CDR2 SVGAGI. V was clipped by 2 bases and J by 5 bases; unmatched bases: 3. The CDR3 has 13 amino acids.

The CDR3 sequence: CASSSRTDNTEAFF. In DNA form, the CDR3 reads TGTGCCAGCAGTTCCCGGACAGATAACACTGAAGCTTTCTTT. This chain links TRBV6-6 with TRBJ1-1; possibly TRBD1 for D (6 bases). The CDR3 runs 14 residues. The ends were cut back, 4 bases at V and 2 bases at J, with 11 bases in the middle. The germline V gene has CDR1 MNHNY and CDR2 SVGAGI (reference sequence).

The table lists this clone with a few counts. The chain couples TRBV7-9 to TRBJ2-7, with D perhaps TRBD1 (7 bases). Germline loops: CDR1 SEHNR, CDR2 FQNEAQ (reference sequence). Trimming removed 5 bases from V and 1 base from J, with 15 bases in between. The CDR3 is made up of 15 amino acids. CDR3 sequence (DNA): TGTGCCAGCAGCCCGGCGGGGACAGCGTCCTACGAGCAGTACTTC. It translates to CASSPAGTASYEQYF.

The chain is built from TRBV9 and TRBJ2-5, with 7 positions matching TRBD1. V dropped 3 bases and J dropped 0; count of bases not matched to a gene: 5. The germline gives CDR1 SGDLS, CDR2 YYNGEE. The CDR3 has 15 amino acids. CDR3 DNA sequence: TGTGCCAGCAGCGCACTTGACAGGGACCAAGAGACCCAGTACTTC. This translates into CASSALDRDQETQYF.

The gene calls are TRBV30 and TRBJ2-7, with a possible D match to TRBD2 (6 bases). V lost 3 bases and J lost 1, with 10 bases in between. Germline V CDR1 and CDR2: GTSNPN, SVGIG (reference sequence). The CDR3 is 13 amino acids. The CDR3 loop reads CAWRGDLSYEQYF. The CDR3 DNA sequence: TGTGCCTGGAGGGGGGACTTGTCCTACGAGCAGTACTTC.

CDR3 nucleotide sequence: TGTGCCAGCAGTGAAGCATTTGGGAATACAGGGGGCAACTCCTATGGCTACACCTTC. It specifies CASSEAFGNTGGNSYGYTF. The chain combines TRBV2 with TRBJ1-2; 9 bases map to TRBD1. Germline V gene sequence: CDR1 SNHLY, CDR2 FYNNEI. This CDR3 is built from 19 residues. Unmatched junction bases numbered 15, after V lost 0 bases and J lost 4 bases.

The CDR3 loop is CASSSSPGHNEQFF. DNA of the CDR3: TGTGCCAGCAGTTCGTCTCCAGGGCACAATGAGCAGTTCTTC. J is TRBJ2-1 and V is TRBV28; a weak D match, TRBD1 (5 bases). The CDR3 runs to 14 residues. Germline CDR1 MDHEN, CDR2 SYDVKM. Trimming shortened V by 4 bases and J by 5 bases, and 12 bases separated the two germline ends. Based on the CDR3 plus reference TRBV28 and TRBJ2-1, the full variable domain is DVKVTQSSRYLVKRTGEKVFLECVQDMDHENMFWYRQDPGLGLRLIYFSYDVKMKEKGDIPEGYSVSREKKERFSLILESASTNQTSMYLCASSSSPGHNEQFFGPGTRLTVL.

This clone showed up just once. The chain employs TRBV18 and TRBJ2-1, with 10 bases identical to TRBD1. The germline CDR1 and CDR2 sequences are KGHSH and LQKENI. V lost 1 base, J lost 6 bases, and 9 bases stayed unmatched. This CDR3 is built from 17 residues. Written as DNA, the CDR3 is TGTGCCAGCTCACCACTCCATGGGACAGGGGAGTTCAATGAGCAGTTCTTC. This gives the protein CASSPLHGTGEFNEQFF.

The chain couples TRBV5-6 to TRBJ2-7; 7 bases map to TRBD1. Germline loops: CDR1 SGHDT, CDR2 YYEEEE. Germline trimming cut 7 bases from V and 1 base from J; bases unmatched to any gene: 11. This CDR3 is built from 15 residues. This CDR3 reads CASGRGGLTSYEQYV. CDR3 bases: TGTGCCAGCGGACGAGGGGGCCTAACATCCTACGAGCAGTACGTC.

V and J are TRBV9 and TRBJ2-1; TRBD2 matches 10 bases. Unmatched junction bases numbered 4, after V lost 4 bases and J lost 0 bases. This CDR3 has 16 amino acids. Germline V lookup: CDR1 SGDLS, CDR2 YYNGEE. CDR3 nucleotide sequence: TGTGCCAGCAGCTTCCGGACTAGCGGCTCCTACAATGAGCAGTTCTTC. This sequence encodes CASSFRTSGSYNEQFF.

The rearrangement joins TRBV4-1 to TRBJ1-2; D gene ambiguous. The CDR3 consists of 15 residues. Germline loops: CDR1 MGHRA, CDR2 YSYEKL. Trimming cost V 1 base and J 3 bases, with 12 bases left between them. The CDR3: CASSQAPRLDYGYTF. The DNA for the CDR3 is TGCGCCAGCAGCCAAGCCCCTCGGTTGGACTATGGCTACACCTTC.

The chain employs TRBV28 and TRBJ1-2; tentatively, D is TRBD1 (5 bases). Trimming left V 2 bases short and J 6 bases short, with 10 bases between. The CDR3 consists of 13 residues. The germline gives CDR1 MDHEN, CDR2 SYDVKM. CDR3 sequence reads: CASSLTAGNGYTF. Written as DNA, the CDR3 is TGTGCCAGCAGTTTAACGGCAGGGAATGGCTACACCTTC.

The V call is TRBV5-1, the J call TRBJ1-1; 8 bases fit TRBD1. This CDR3 is built from 13 residues. V trimming: 7 bases; J trimming: 4 bases; junction bases outside the gene matches: 6. Per germline, CDR1 SGHRS and CDR2 YFSETQ. CDR3 loop: CASSQGQVTEAFF. The CDR3, as DNA: TGCGCCAGCTCACAGGGACAGGTCACTGAAGCTTTCTTT.

The rearrangement joins TRBV27 to TRBJ2-7; D gene unclear. Between the trimmed V and J ends, which lost 5 bases and 0 bases, there was a span of 5 bases. CDR3 size: 12 residues. Germline lookup yields CDR1 MNHEY and CDR2 SMNVEV (reference sequence). The DNA for the CDR3 is TGTGCCAGCAGTCTAGACTCCTACGAGCAGTACGTC. Its protein is CASSLDSYEQYV.

The rearrangement uses TRBV28 and TRBJ1-2, with D possibly being TRBD1 (6 bases). The ends were cut back, 3 bases at V and 4 bases at J, with 18 bases in the middle. The CDR3 runs 16 residues. Germline-derived CDR1 and CDR2 are MDHEN and SYDVKM. The CDR3 is CASSFGGQTTFYGYTF. CDR3 bases: TGTGCCAGCAGTTTCGGTGGACAGACAACATTCTATGGCTACACCTTC.